This entry is about one T cell receptor (beta chain). This entry belongs to a study of blood T cell repertoires in COVID-19. Overall study context: Sites across the United States, Italy and Spain contributed samples from acute and convalescent COVID-19. T cells, B-cell-depleted T cells, or PBMCs provided the cDNA or gDNA that served as material.

The CDR3 loop spans 15 amino acids. Looked up from germline, CDR1 is LNHDA and CDR2 is SQIVND (reference sequence). V dropped 7 bases and J dropped 7 bases, with 22 bases sitting between them. Produced via immunoSEQ multiplex PCR; TCRdb's table is partial and in-frame only. The data contain approximately 230,000 clones, around 90% of them singletons. The sequenced sample was peripheral blood. This receptor was obtained from an elderly man with acute or convalescent COVID-19. This chain joins TRBV19 and TRBJ1-2; the D is unclear. CDR3 in DNA: TGTGCCAGTATCTCTACCCCTCTGGTCTCGTTTGGCTACACCTTC. Its protein is CASISTPLVSFGYTF.